These 11 T cell receptor beta chains were sequenced from one sample in a study of T cell responses to AZD1222 COVID-19 vaccine. Libraries were prepared by immunoSEQ multiplex PCR; TCRdb keeps only in-frame clonotypes and omits some of them. This sample has around 100,000 clones, with around 86% found just once. Sequenced here: peripheral blood, sampled on day 0 of AZD1222 vaccination. These receptors originate from an adult in good health.

The rearrangement joins TRBV30 to TRBJ1-4; 7 bases align to TRBD1. The ends lost 3 bases at V and 3 bases at J; junction bases unmatched: 13. Germline V lookup: CDR1 GTSNPN, CDR2 SVGIG (reference sequence). The CDR3 spans 17 residues. The chain's CDR3 is CAWRGTAGGFANEKLFF. The CDR3 DNA follows: TGTGCCTGGAGAGGGACAGCGGGCGGCTTCGCTAATGAAAAACTGTTTTTT.

The chain recombines TRBV6-1 with TRBJ1-4; a weak D match, TRBD1 (5 bases). The CDR3 extends over 14 amino acids. Germline CDR1 MNHNS, CDR2 SASEGT. The V end lost 7 bases, the J end lost 8 bases, and 17 bases lay between the germline ends. The CDR3 region has the DNA TGTGCCAGCACCCTAGGGCAGGGCGGCGAAAAACTGTTTTTT. Its protein product is CASTLGQGGEKLFF.

The chain carries TRBV2 and TRBJ2-7, with D maybe TRBD2 (6 bases). Germline lookup yields CDR1 SNHLY and CDR2 FYNNEI. V dropped 8 bases and J dropped 0 bases, with 14 bases sitting between them. The CDR3 runs 14 residues. CDR3 in amino acids: CASRLGGNSYEQYF. As DNA, the CDR3 is TGTGCCAGCCGGTTGGGCGGGAACTCCTACGAGCAGTACTTC.

The chain employs TRBV12-5 and TRBJ1-2; possible D gene TRBD1, 6 bases. Trimming stripped 1 base from V and 10 bases from J, with 13 bases between. The CDR3 extends over 13 amino acids. CDR1 LGHNT and CDR2 FRNRAP come from the germline V gene. As DNA, the CDR3 is TGTGCTAGTGGTTTGGACAGGGCGGAAGACTACACCTTC. Translated, it gives CASGLDRAEDYTF.

This sequence joins TRBV5-8 and TRBJ1-1; TRBD1 might be the D (5 bases). Trimming shortened V by 4 bases and J by 5 bases, and 9 bases separated the two germline ends. Germline loops: CDR1 SGHTS, CDR2 YDEGEE. The CDR3 is 12 residues long. The CDR3 region has the DNA TGTGCCAGCAGCGCAGGGCGTACTGAAGCTTTCTTT. Translating it yields CASSAGRTEAFF.

This clone was observed once. The chain links TRBV18 to TRBJ2-1, with TRBD2 matching 12 bases. CDR1 KGHSH and CDR2 LQKENI come from the germline V gene. This CDR3 spans 17 amino acids. Germline trimming cut 6 bases from V and 0 bases from J; bases unmatched to any gene: 6. DNA of the CDR3: TGTGCCAGCTCCAACCTAGCGGGAGGGCCCTCCTACAATGAGCAGTTCTTC. Protein product: CASSNLAGGPSYNEQFF.

The chain is built from TRBV6-2 or TRBV6-3 and TRBJ2-1; D possibly uses TRBD1 or TRBD2 (5 bases each). Germline V lookup: CDR1 MNHEY, CDR2 SVGEGT. The germline V and J ends were trimmed by 1 base and 4 bases, with 23 bases remaining between them. The CDR3 has 19 residues. CDR3 nucleotides: TGTGCCAGCAGTTACTTGCGAGGGCATCGAGCCGAGGGGTACAATGAGCAGTTCTTC. Its protein is CASSYLRGHRAEGYNEQFF.

The chain carries TRBV5-1 and TRBJ2-7, with D possibly being TRBD2 (6 bases). The CDR3 has 15 residues. V lost 0 bases, J lost 2 bases, and 12 bases lay in between. Germline loops: CDR1 SGHRS, CDR2 YFSETQ. CDR3 residues: CASSLEAGGTYEQYF. CDR3 sequence (DNA): TGCGCCAGCAGCTTGGAAGCAGGAGGGACCTACGAGCAGTACTTC.

This chain joins TRBV3-1 (or the pseudogene TRBV3-2) and TRBJ1-1; no definite D call. The CDR3 has 15 amino acids. V dropped 0 bases and J dropped 0 bases, with 8 bases sitting between them. The germline V gene has CDR1 LGHDT and CDR2 YNNKEL (reference sequence). In DNA form, the CDR3 reads TGTGCCAGCAGCCAAGATAGTGGGATGAACACTGAAGCTTTCTTT. Protein sequence: CASSQDSGMNTEAFF.

The chain combines TRBV2 with TRBJ1-2, with TRBD1 identical over 8 bases. Per germline, CDR1 SNHLY and CDR2 FYNNEI. CDR3 size: 15 residues. Trimming removed 3 bases from V and 8 bases from J; junction bases left unmatched: 11. The CDR3 reads CASSDRTGWAPGYTF. The CDR3 DNA follows: TGTGCCAGCAGTGATAGGACAGGGTGGGCGCCCGGCTACACCTTC. The variable domain in full, completed from reference TRBV2 and TRBJ1-2, reads EPEVTQTPSHQVTQMGQEVILRCVPISNHLYFYWYRQILGQKVEFLVSFYNNEISEKSEIFDDQFSVERPDGSNFTLKIRSTKLEDSAMYFCASSDRTGWAPGYTFGSGTRLTVV.

CDR3 region: CASSPPGYREQFF. As DNA, the CDR3 is TGTGCCAGCAGCCCCCCCGGTTATAGGGAGCAGTTCTTC. V usage is TRBV6-2 or TRBV6-3 and J usage is TRBJ2-1, with no clear D. V was cut by 6 bases and J by 10 bases, with 16 bases left in between. Per germline, CDR1 MNHEY and CDR2 SVGEGT. The CDR3 contains 13 residues.